Shown below are 18 T cell receptor beta chains from a single sample sequenced in a study of T cells in women clearing cervical HPV infection. Sequencing was performed with immunoSEQ multiplex PCR; in TCRdb, only in-frame clones are kept and a portion is missing. The sample has approximately 35,000 clones; the top ten hold 1.7%. Sequencing was performed on blood buffy coat. These receptors originate from a woman aged 18-70 years with a cervical HPV16 infection that either progressed to CIN3+ or cleared (not recorded which).

Remarks on this clone: The read ends 3 residues early relative to the CDR3; the germline J gene fills the gap. V and J are TRBV12-3 or TRBV12-4 and TRBJ1-2; 7 bases agree with TRBD1. The CDR3 has 12 residues. Partial CDR3 DNA: TGTGCCAGCAGTCTCCGGGACAGAGGC. It yields the protein CASSLRDRG. The entire CDR3 sequence reads CASSLRDRGYTF.

Note on this clone: The CDR3 is cut off 3 residues early in the read; its end comes from the germline J gene. V is TRBV6-4 and J is TRBJ2-2; tentatively, D is TRBD2 (6 bases). The V end was cut by 4 bases, the J end by 5 bases, with 11 bases between. This CDR3 spans 14 amino acids. Per the germline V gene, CDR1 is MRHNA and CDR2 is SNTAGT. CDR3 protein: CASSAEAGTGELFF. The sequenced CDR3 bases are TGTGCCAGCAGTGCTGAGGCGGGGACCGGGGAG.

As to this clone: The CDR3 end is not reached by the read, which stops 3 residues before it; the germline J gene fills it in. The V gene is TRBV5-6, the J gene TRBJ1-2; D is possibly TRBD1 (6 bases). The germline V gene has CDR1 SGHDT and CDR2 YYEEEE. Trimming cost V 4 bases and J 7 bases, with 17 bases left between them. The CDR3 spans 14 residues. The CDR3 here is CASSLGTSVSGYTF. The CDR3 DNA, read in part, is TGTGCCAGCAGCCTAGGGACATCCGTCTCTGGC.

On this clone itself: The read terminates 3 residues ahead of where the CDR3 ends, so the germline J gene completes it. This chain connects TRBV5-1 to TRBJ2-1, with D perhaps TRBD2 (6 bases). V lost 2 bases and J lost 1, with 10 bases in between. CDR3 length: 15 amino acids. Germline CDR1 SGHRS, CDR2 YFSETQ. CDR3 DNA (partial): TGCGCCAGCAGCTTAGGAAGCGGGTCCTACAATGAG. Translating gives CASSLGSGSYNE. The full CDR3 protein is CASSLGSGSYNEQFF.

A note on this clone: The CDR3 end is not reached by the read, which stops 3 residues before it; the germline J gene fills it in. The chain has TRBV20-1 and TRBJ2-7; 11 bases match TRBD2. V lost 6 bases and J lost 2; bases outside the gene matches: 6. Germline-derived CDR1 and CDR2 are DFQATT and SNEGSKA (reference sequence). CDR3 size: 14 residues. The part of the CDR3 DNA that was read is TGCAGTGCCCTCCTAGCGGGGGGTGCCTACGAG. This gives the protein CSALLAGGAYE. The complete CDR3 reads CSALLAGGAYEQYF.

Worth noting for this clone: The read terminates 3 residues before the CDR3 end, so the remaining end is supplied by the germline J gene. The V gene is TRBV10-2, the J gene TRBJ2-2, with D tentatively TRBD1 (6 bases). The length of the CDR3 is 13 residues. Germline V gene sequence: CDR1 WSHSY, CDR2 SAAADI. CDR3 region: CASRGAQAEKLFF. Partial CDR3 DNA: TGCGCCAGCAGGGGGGCCCAAGCGGAAAAG.

About this clone: The CDR3 end is not reached by the read, which stops 3 residues before it; the germline J gene fills it in. The chain has TRBV19 and TRBJ2-2; 8 bases align to TRBD2. This CDR3 is built from 15 residues. The ends lost 5 bases at V and 1 base at J; junction bases unmatched: 3. Germline-derived CDR1 and CDR2 are LNHDA and SQIVND (reference sequence). This chain's CDR3 is CASSPSGRNTGELFF. The DNA read from the CDR3 is TGTGCCAGTAGTCCTAGCGGGCGGAACACCGGGGAG.

About this clone itself: The read halts 3 residues ahead of the CDR3 end, with the missing end drawn from the germline J gene. The chain combines TRBV7-9 with TRBJ1-2; D might be TRBD1 (5 bases). Germline V gives CDR1 SEHNR, CDR2 FQNEAQ (reference sequence). This CDR3 is 14 amino acids long. CDR3 region: CASSLQTGTYDYTF. The CDR3 DNA, read in part, is TGTGCCAGCAGCCTCCAAACAGGAACCTACGAC.

Turning to this clone: The DNA ends 3 residues before the CDR3 does, and the rest of the CDR3 is filled in from the germline J gene. V is TRBV7-2 and J is TRBJ1-1, with D possibly being TRBD1 (6 bases). The germline V gene has CDR1 SGHTA and CDR2 FQGNSA. This CDR3 is built from 15 residues. CDR3 sequence reads: CASSLSGGGLLGAFF. The sequenced CDR3 bases are TGTGCCAGCAGCCTGAGCGGGGGGGGGCTACTCGGG.

As regards this clone: Read coverage stops 3 residues before the CDR3 terminus; the germline J gene supplies the remainder. The chain has TRBV5-4 and TRBJ2-5, with 12 bases fitting TRBD2. There are 15 residues in the CDR3. Germline CDR1 and CDR2: SGHNT and YYREEE (reference sequence). V trimming: 2 bases; J trimming: 1 base; junction bases outside the gene matches: 0. The CDR3 bases that were read are TGTGCCAGCAGCTTACTAGCGGGGGGCCAAGAGACC. It translates to CASSLLAGGQET. The CDR3 in its entirety is CASSLLAGGQETQYF.

With respect to this clone: The CDR3 end is not reached by the read, which stops 3 residues before it; the germline J gene fills it in. This rearrangement joins TRBV10-2 to TRBJ2-3; the D gene is possibly TRBD2 (6 bases). V was cut by 6 bases and J by 0 bases, with 7 bases left in between. The germline gives CDR1 WSHSY, CDR2 SAAADI. This CDR3 is 13 amino acids long. CDR3 DNA (partial): TGCGCCAGCAGGCGGGGCAGCACAGATACG. It specifies CASRRGSTDT. The CDR3, in full, reads CASRRGSTDTQYF.

As regards this clone: The sequenced fragment ends 3 residues before the CDR3 boundary, so the rest is inferred from the germline J gene. The chain links TRBV5-1 to TRBJ2-1, with 7 bases matching TRBD2. This CDR3 spans 14 amino acids. J lost 5 bases, V lost 4 bases, and 6 bases had no gene match. From germline, CDR1 is SGHRS and CDR2 YFSETQ. The CDR3 bases that were read are TGCGCCAGCAGCCCCGGGACTACTAACAATGAG. Amino acids: CASSPGTTNNE. The CDR3 in its entirety is CASSPGTTNNEQFF.

The CDR3 loop reads CASSLGRGDEAFF. Partial CDR3 DNA: TGTGCCAGCAGCTTGGGGCGGGGGGATGAA. The rearrangement uses TRBV5-4 and TRBJ1-1; perhaps TRBD1 as D (5 bases). The read gets to within 3 residues of the CDR3 end, and the germline J gene fills in the rest. Germline CDR1 and CDR2: SGHNT and YYREEE (reference sequence). V was shortened by 0 bases and J by 7 bases, with 10 bases between the two germline ends. This CDR3 is built from 13 residues.

On this clone: One end of the junction does not line up with germline, which may come from a read error. The DNA ends 3 residues before the CDR3 does, and the rest of the CDR3 is filled in from the germline J gene. This CDR3 is also generated by other DNA sequences in the sample. The rearrangement uses TRBV18 and TRBJ1-3, with D tentatively TRBD1 (6 bases). Germline lookup yields CDR1 KGHSH and CDR2 LQKENI. The CDR3 loop spans 15 amino acids. The CDR3 sequence: CASSPPPDRGNTIYF. CDR3 DNA, as far as it was read: TGTGCCAGCTCACCACCACCGGACAGAGGAAACACT.

Note on this clone: The CDR3 is cut off 3 residues early in the read; its end comes from the germline J gene. The chain combines TRBV5-1 with TRBJ2-5; weak D call: TRBD1 (6 bases). Germline-derived CDR1 and CDR2 are SGHRS and YFSETQ. CDR3 length: 17 amino acids. V was shortened by 0 bases and J by 2 bases, with 17 bases between the two germline ends. This chain's CDR3 is CASSLGTGTIRQETQYF. Partial CDR3 DNA: TGCGCCAGCAGCTTGGGGACCGGGACAATCCGGCAAGAGACC.

In the case of this clone: The read finishes 3 residues shy of the CDR3 end, and the germline J gene is used to complete it. The rearrangement joins TRBV18 to TRBJ2-1; TRBD1 matches at 10 bases. Germline V gives CDR1 KGHSH, CDR2 LQKENI. The CDR3 spans 15 residues. Trimming cost V 2 bases and J 6 bases; bases outside gene matches: 4. CDR3 DNA (partial): TGTGCCAGCTCACCAGGACAGGGGGGTCGCAATGAG. It is translated as CASSPGQGGRNE. The whole CDR3 protein is CASSPGQGGRNEQFF.

Details on this clone: Read sequence stops 3 residues before the CDR3 end, and the germline J gene provides the missing end. J is TRBJ2-7 and V is TRBV29-1; 7 nucleotides agree with TRBD1. CDR3 length: 14 amino acids. V was pared by 0 bases and J by 0 bases, with 2 bases of the junction left unmatched. Germline lookup yields CDR1 SQVTM and CDR2 ANQGSEA. The part of the CDR3 DNA that was read is TGCAGCGTTGAAGACGGGACAGACTCCTACGAG. Amino acid sequence: CSVEDGTDSYE. The CDR3 as a whole reads CSVEDGTDSYEQYF.

About this clone: With the read ending 3 residues before the CDR3 end, the germline J gene is used to fill in that end. This rearrangement joins TRBV7-9 to TRBJ2-3, with D hard to call. V was clipped by 5 bases and J by 6 bases, with 18 bases between them. This CDR3 comprises 15 residues. Germline assignment: CDR1 SEHNR and CDR2 FQNEAQ (reference sequence). The part of the CDR3 DNA that was read is TGTGCCAGCAGCCCCCCGAGTTATACAGAGGATACG. Translating gives CASSPPSYTEDT. The full CDR3 protein reads CASSPPSYTEDTQYF.